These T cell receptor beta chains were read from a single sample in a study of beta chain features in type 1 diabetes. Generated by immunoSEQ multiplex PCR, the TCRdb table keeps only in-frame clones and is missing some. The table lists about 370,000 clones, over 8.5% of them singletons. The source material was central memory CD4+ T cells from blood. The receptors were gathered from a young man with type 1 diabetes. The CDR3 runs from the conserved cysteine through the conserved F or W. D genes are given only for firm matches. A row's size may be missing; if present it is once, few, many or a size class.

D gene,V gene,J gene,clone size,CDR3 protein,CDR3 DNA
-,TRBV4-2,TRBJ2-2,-,CASSQGGGAAGELFF,TGTGCCAGCAGCCAAGGTGGAGGGGCGGCCGGGGAGCTGTTTTTT
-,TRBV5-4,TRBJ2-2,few,CASSLLGPNTGELFF,TGTGCCAGCAGCTTGTTAGGGCCGAACACCGGGGAGCTGTTTTTT
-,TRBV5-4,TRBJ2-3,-,CASSLELYADTQYF,TGTGCCAGCAGCTTGGAACTATATGCAGATACGCAGTATTTT
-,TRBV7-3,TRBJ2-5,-,CASSFGLEETQYF,TGTGCCAGCAGCTTTGGGCTAGAAGAGACCCAGTACTTC
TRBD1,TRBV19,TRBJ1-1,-,CASSRDRGEGRMNTEAFF,TGTGCCAGTAGTCGGGACAGGGGTGAGGGCAGAATGAACACTGAAGCTTTCTTT
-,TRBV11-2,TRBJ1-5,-,CASSPGAQPQHF,TGTGCCAGCAGCCCAGGGGCCCAGCCCCAGCATTTT
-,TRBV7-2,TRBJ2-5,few,CASTTGAQETQYF,TGTGCCAGCACGACAGGCGCCCAAGAGACCCAGTACTTC
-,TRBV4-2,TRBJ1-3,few,CASSPSTFSSGNTIYF,TGTGCCAGCAGCCCCTCTACGTTTAGCTCTGGAAACACCATATATTTT
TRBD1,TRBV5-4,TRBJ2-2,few,CASSRDRGNTGELFF,TGTGCCAGCAGCCGGGACAGGGGGAACACCGGGGAGCTGTTTTTT
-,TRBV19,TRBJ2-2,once,CASSIGPSPGELFF,TGTGCCAGTAGTATAGGTCCCTCCCCCGGGGAGCTGTTTTTT
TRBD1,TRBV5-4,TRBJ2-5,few,CASSARQGVETQYF,TGTGCCAGCAGCGCCCGACAGGGTGTAGAGACCCAGTACTTC
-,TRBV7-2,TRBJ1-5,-,CASSLSWGGHQPQHF,TGTGCCAGCAGCTTAAGTTGGGGGGGCCATCAGCCCCAGCATTTT
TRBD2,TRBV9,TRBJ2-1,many,CASSVGTSGSPSSYNEQFF,TGTGCCAGCAGCGTAGGGACTAGCGGGAGTCCCAGCTCCTACAATGAGCAGTTCTTC
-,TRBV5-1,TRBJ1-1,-,CASSLGDLNTEAFF,TGCGCCAGCAGCTTGGGGGACTTGAACACTGAAGCTTTCTTT
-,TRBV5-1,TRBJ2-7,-,CASSSGASYEQYF,TGCGCCAGCAGCTCAGGGGCCAGCTACGAGCAGTACTTC
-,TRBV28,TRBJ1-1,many,CASRTTGSLGTEAFF,TGTGCCAGCCGAACTACAGGGTCTCTGGGCACTGAAGCTTTCTTT
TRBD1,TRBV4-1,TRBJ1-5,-,CASSQGDNRGRNQPQHF,TGCGCCAGCAGCCAAGGGGATAACAGGGGGCGAAATCAGCCCCAGCATTTT
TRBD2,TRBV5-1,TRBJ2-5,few,CASSEGLAGGAQYF,TGCGCCAGCAGCGAGGGACTAGCGGGTGGGGCCCAGTACTTC
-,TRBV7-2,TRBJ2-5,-,CASSPGYIQETQYF,TGTGCCAGCAGCCCCGGTTACATCCAAGAGACCCAGTACTTC
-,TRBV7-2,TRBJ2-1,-,CASSLATDRVQFF,TGTGCCAGCAGCTTAGCCACAGACAGAGTGCAGTTCTTC
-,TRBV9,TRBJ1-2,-,CASQTGSYGYTF,TGTGCCAGCCAAACAGGGAGCTATGGCTACACCTTC
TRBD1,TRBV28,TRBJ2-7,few,CAITTGQTYEQYF,TGTGCCATCACGACGGGACAGACCTACGAGCAGTACTTC
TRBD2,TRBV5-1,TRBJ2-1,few,CASSSGGLASWGEQFF,TGCGCCAGCAGCTCGGGGGGACTAGCTTCATGGGGTGAGCAGTTCTTC
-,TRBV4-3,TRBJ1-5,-,CASSQDSGWSNQPQHF,TGCGCCAGCAGCCAAGATAGTGGTTGGAGCAATCAGCCCCAGCATTTT
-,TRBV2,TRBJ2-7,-,CAGRQSTYEQYF,TGTGCCGGTCGACAGTCCACCTACGAGCAGTACTTC
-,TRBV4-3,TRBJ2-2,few,CANGSKCGANTGELFF,TGCGCCAACGGTTCGAAGTGCGGTGCGAACACCGGGGAGCTGTTTTTT
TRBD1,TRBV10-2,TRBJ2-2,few,CASRGQGAGELFF,TGCGCCAGCAGAGGACAGGGGGCCGGGGAGCTGTTTTTT
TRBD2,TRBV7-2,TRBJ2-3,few,CASRRTSAVDTQYF,TGTGCCAGCAGACGGACTAGTGCCGTAGATACGCAGTATTTT
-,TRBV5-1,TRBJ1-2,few,CASSWGMQDGYTF,TGCGCCAGCAGCTGGGGCATGCAGGATGGCTACACCTTC
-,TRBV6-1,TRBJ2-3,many,CASIVNHLSTDTQYF,TGTGCCAGCATCGTAAACCATCTCAGCACAGATACGCAGTATTTT
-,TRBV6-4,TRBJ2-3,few,CASSYVSKGSTDTQYF,TGTGCCAGCAGTTACGTCAGCAAGGGGAGCACAGATACGCAGTATTTT
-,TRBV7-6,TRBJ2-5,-,CASSQAQYQETQYF,TGTGCCAGCAGCCAAGCTCAGTACCAAGAGACCCAGTACTTC
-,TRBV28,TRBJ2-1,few,CASSPSGSSYNEQFF,TGTGCCAGCAGTCCCAGCGGAAGCTCCTACAATGAGCAGTTCTTC
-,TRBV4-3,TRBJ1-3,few,CASSQDRASSGNTIYF,TGCGCCAGCAGCCAAGATAGGGCTTCCTCTGGAAACACCATATATTTT
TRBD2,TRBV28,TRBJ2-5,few,CASSWGGGFQETQYF,TGTGCCAGCAGTTGGGGGGGAGGGTTCCAAGAGACCCAGTACTTC
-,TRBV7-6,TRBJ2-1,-,CASSLTLGGEQFF,TGTGCCAGCAGCTTAACCTTAGGCGGTGAGCAGTTCTTC
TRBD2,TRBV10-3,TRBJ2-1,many,CAINSGGSYNEQFF,TGTGCCATCAATAGCGGGGGCTCCTACAATGAGCAGTTCTTC
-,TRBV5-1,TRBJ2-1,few,CASSSLERPVGDENEQFF,TGCGCCAGCAGCTCCCTCGAACGCCCGGTCGGAGATGAGAATGAGCAGTTCTTC
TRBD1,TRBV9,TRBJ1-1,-,CASSVVQGAEAFF,TGTGCCAGCAGCGTAGTGCAGGGGGCTGAAGCTTTCTTT
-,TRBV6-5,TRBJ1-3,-,CASSQSLGNTIYF,TGTGCCAGCAGTCAATCACTCGGGAACACCATATATTTT
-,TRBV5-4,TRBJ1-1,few,CASSNHRRETEAFF,TGTGCCAGCAGCAACCACAGGAGGGAAACTGAAGCTTTCTTT
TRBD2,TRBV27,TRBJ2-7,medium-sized,CASSPSGVEQYF,TGTGCCAGCAGTCCAAGCGGGGTCGAGCAGTACTTC
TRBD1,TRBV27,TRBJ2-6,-,CASRKTVGTGASGANVLTF,TGTGCCAGCAGAAAAACGGTGGGGACAGGGGCCTCTGGGGCCAACGTCCTGACTTTC
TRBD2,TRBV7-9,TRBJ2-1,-,CASSLTVQSGRQNNEQFF,TGTGCCAGCAGCTTAACGGTGCAAAGCGGGAGACAGAACAATGAGCAGTTCTTC
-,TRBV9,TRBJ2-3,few,CASSPGGWSRTDTQYF,TGTGCCAGCAGCCCCGGAGGGTGGAGCCGCACAGATACGCAGTATTTT
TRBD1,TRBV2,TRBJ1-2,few,CASSGDRANYGYTF,TGTGCCAGCAGTGGCGACAGGGCTAACTATGGCTACACCTTC
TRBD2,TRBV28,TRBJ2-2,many,CASGGGARTGELFF,TGTGCCAGCGGGGGAGGGGCGAGGACCGGGGAGCTGTTTTTT
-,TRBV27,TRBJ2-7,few,CASRTRVPPYEQYF,TGTGCCAGCAGAACTAGGGTGCCCCCCTACGAGCAGTACTTC
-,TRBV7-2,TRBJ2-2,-,CASSLLGGGASTGELFF,TGTGCCAGCAGCTTATTGGGAGGGGGAGCGAGCACCGGGGAGCTGTTTTTT